This TCR beta chain was sequenced in a study of Ad26.COV2.S vaccination and SARS-CoV-2 variants. Libraries were prepared by immunoSEQ multiplex PCR; TCRdb keeps only in-frame clonotypes and omits some of them. The table has about 98,000 clones, around 80% seen once. Germline assignment: CDR1 MNHEY and CDR2 SVGAGI. The CDR3 length is 14 residues. The V and J ends lost 4 bases and 8 bases respectively, with 12 bases between them. This receptor was obtained from a human donor who had recovered from COVID-19. The sample here was peripheral blood, taken after recovery from COVID-19. The J gene is TRBJ1-6, the V gene TRBV6-5, with D perhaps matching TRBD1 (5 bases). In DNA form, the CDR3 reads TGTGCCAGCAGTTTGGGGGTTTTGGATTCACCCCTCCACTTT. It specifies CASSLGVLDSPLHF.